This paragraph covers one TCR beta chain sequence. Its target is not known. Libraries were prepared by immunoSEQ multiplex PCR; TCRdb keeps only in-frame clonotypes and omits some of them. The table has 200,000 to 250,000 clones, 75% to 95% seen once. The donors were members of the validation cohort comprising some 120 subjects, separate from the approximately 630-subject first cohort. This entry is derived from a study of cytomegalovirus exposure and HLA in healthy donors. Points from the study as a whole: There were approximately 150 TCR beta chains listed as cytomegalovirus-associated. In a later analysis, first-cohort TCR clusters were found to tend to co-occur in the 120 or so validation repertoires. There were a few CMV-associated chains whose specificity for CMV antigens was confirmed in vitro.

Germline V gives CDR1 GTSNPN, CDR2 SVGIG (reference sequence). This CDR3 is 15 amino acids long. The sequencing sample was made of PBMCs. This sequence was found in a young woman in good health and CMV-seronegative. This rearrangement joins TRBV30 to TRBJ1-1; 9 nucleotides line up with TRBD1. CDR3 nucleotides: TGTTCCCTGAGTTTCGGGACAGGGAGGAACACTGAAGCTTTCTTT. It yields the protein CSLSFGTGRNTEAFF.